The present TCR beta chain was sequenced within a study of PD-1 blockade in classical Hodgkin lymphoma. Time point in this sample: newly diagnosed, previously untreated cHL patient sample. Clones were read by immunoSEQ multiplex PCR, and TCRdb kept only the in-frame ones, dropping some. Altogether about 17,000 clones are present, 80% to 95% being singletons, with the ten largest covering about 7.1%. Trimming removed 4 bases at V and 6 bases at J, with 23 bases between. This CDR3 comprises 17 residues. The V gene's germline CDR1 is MGHDK and CDR2 SYGVNS. The sequenced material came from peripheral blood mononuclear cells (PBMCs). This receptor was identified in a human donor with classical Hodgkin lymphoma. This chain joins TRBV25-1 and TRBJ2-3, with D perhaps given as TRBD1 or TRBD2 (5 bases each). This CDR3 reads CASSGPRRDQRPDTQYF. CDR3 in DNA: TGTGCCAGCAGTGGCCCTCGCCGGGACCAGCGGCCGGATACGCAGTATTTT.